These T cell receptor beta chains were read from a single sample in a study of OX40 agonist ivuxolimab in advanced cancers. The protocol was immunoSEQ multiplex PCR, while the TCRdb copy is restricted to in-frame clones and leaves out a portion. In the table there are some 85,000 clones, around 86% of which are singletons. Here the sequenced sample was CD4+ or CD8+ T cells sorted from blood, taken in a trial of the OX40 agonist ivuxolimab. Every receptor here comes from an adult with an advanced solid tumor such as melanoma, head and neck, liver or kidney cancer. Each CDR3 is given with its conserved first and last residue. Fields, in order: V gene, clone size, J gene, D gene, CDR3 DNA, CDR3 protein. D genes are given only for firm matches. Some rows mark clone size as missing; the rest say once, few, many or name a class of expanded clone.

v_call: TRBV7-9
clone_size: -
j_call: TRBJ2-1
d_call: -
cdr3_nt: TGTGCCAGCAGCTTAGAAGGAATGTACAATGAGCAGTTCTTC
cdr3_aa: CASSLEGMYNEQFF

v_call: TRBV19
clone_size: -
j_call: TRBJ1-1
d_call: -
cdr3_nt: TGTGCCAGTAGTACCACCCCGAACACTGAAGCTTTCTTT
cdr3_aa: CASSTTPNTEAFF

v_call: TRBV11-3
clone_size: few
j_call: TRBJ2-3
d_call: TRBD2
cdr3_nt: TGTGCCAGCAGCTTGGGACTAGCGGGAGTGGGCACAGATACGCAGTATTTT
cdr3_aa: CASSLGLAGVGTDTQYF

v_call: TRBV18
clone_size: once
j_call: TRBJ2-5
d_call: -
cdr3_nt: TGTGCCAGCTCACCGCCCTCCCAAGAGACCCAGTACTTC
cdr3_aa: CASSPPSQETQYF

v_call: TRBV9
clone_size: -
j_call: TRBJ2-6
d_call: -
cdr3_nt: TGTGCCAGCAGCGTAGGAGGGGCTGGTGGGGCCAACGTCCTGACTTTC
cdr3_aa: CASSVGGAGGANVLTF

v_call: TRBV28
clone_size: -
j_call: TRBJ2-5
d_call: TRBD2
cdr3_nt: TGTGCCAGCAGTTTAGGACTAGCGGGACCTAAAGAAAAGACCCAGTACTTC
cdr3_aa: CASSLGLAGPKEKTQYF

v_call: TRBV6-4
clone_size: -
j_call: TRBJ2-1
d_call: -
cdr3_nt: TGTGCCAGCAGTGCCCACAGGGTCAGTGAGCAGTTCTTC
cdr3_aa: CASSAHRVSEQFF

v_call: TRBV11-1
clone_size: -
j_call: TRBJ2-7
d_call: -
cdr3_nt: TGTGCCAGCAGCTCTATAGGGTACGAGCAGTACTTC
cdr3_aa: CASSSIGYEQYF

v_call: TRBV2
clone_size: -
j_call: TRBJ2-1
d_call: -
cdr3_nt: TGTGCCAGCAGTGATGGGCTGGGGAACAATGAGCAGTTCTTC
cdr3_aa: CASSDGLGNNEQFF

v_call: TRBV6-1
clone_size: once
j_call: TRBJ2-3
d_call: -
cdr3_nt: TGTGCCAGCAGTGAAGTAGGCACAGATACGCAGTATTTT
cdr3_aa: CASSEVGTDTQYF

v_call: TRBV5-1
clone_size: -
j_call: TRBJ2-6
d_call: TRBD1
cdr3_nt: TGCGCCAGCAGCGTGGGACAGGCCTCTGGGGCCAACGTCCTGACTTTC
cdr3_aa: CASSVGQASGANVLTF